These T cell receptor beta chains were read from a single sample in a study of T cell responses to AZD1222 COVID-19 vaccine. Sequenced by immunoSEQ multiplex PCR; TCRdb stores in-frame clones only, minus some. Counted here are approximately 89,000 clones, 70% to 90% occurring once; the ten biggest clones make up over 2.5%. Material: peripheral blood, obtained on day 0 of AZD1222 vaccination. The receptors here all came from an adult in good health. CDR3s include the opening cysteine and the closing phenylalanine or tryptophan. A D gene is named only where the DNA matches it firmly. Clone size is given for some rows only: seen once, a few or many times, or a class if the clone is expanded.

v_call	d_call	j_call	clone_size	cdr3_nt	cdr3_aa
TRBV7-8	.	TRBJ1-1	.	TGTGCCAGCAGCTTAACGGAGACGCGAGGGCAGAACACTGAAGCTTTCTTT	CASSLTETRGQNTEAFF
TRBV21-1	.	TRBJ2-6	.	TGTGCCAGCAGCAACGGTGAGGGATCTGGGGCCAACGTCCTGACTTTC	CASSNGEGSGANVLTF
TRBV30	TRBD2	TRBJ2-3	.	TGTGCCTGGTCCGGGGGGAACACAGATACGCAGTATTTT	CAWSGGNTDTQYF
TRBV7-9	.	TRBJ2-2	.	TGTGCCTCCCTCTCCCGTCCCGGACTTAACACCGGGGAGCTGTTTTTT	CASLSRPGLNTGELFF
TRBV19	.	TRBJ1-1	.	TGTGCCAGTAGTATGCGGAGGGCTGAAGCTTTCTTT	CASSMRRAEAFF
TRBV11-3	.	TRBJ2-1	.	TGTGCCAGCAGCTTAGATTTCGCAGGTGAGCAGTTCTTC	CASSLDFAGEQFF
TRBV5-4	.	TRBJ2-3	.	TGTGCCAGCAGCTCCCCACTAGCCAGGACAGATACGCAGTATTTT	CASSSPLARTDTQYF
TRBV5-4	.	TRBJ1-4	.	TGTGCCAGCAGCTCCAAGGAGGCCGTCCATGAAAAACTGTTTTTT	CASSSKEAVHEKLFF
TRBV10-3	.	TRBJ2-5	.	TGTGCCATCAGTGCCCGGTCCCAAGAGACCCAGTACTTC	CAISARSQETQYF
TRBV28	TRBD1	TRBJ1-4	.	TGTGCCACCGGGACAGGGGGTGAAAAACTGTTTTTT	CATGTGGEKLFF
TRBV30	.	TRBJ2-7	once	TGTGCCTGGAGTACGGTGTTCGACGAGCAGTACTTC	CAWSTVFDEQYF
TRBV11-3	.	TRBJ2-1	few	TGTGCCAGCAGCTACGGTTACAATGAGCAGTTCTTC	CASSYGYNEQFF
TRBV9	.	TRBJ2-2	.	TGTGCCAGCGGTCCAGTGAGCACCGGGGAGCTGTTTTTT	CASGPVSTGELFF
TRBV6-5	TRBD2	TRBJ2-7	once	TGTGCCAGCACCAGTACTGGGACTAGTCGAGGCGAGCAGTACTTC	CASTSTGTSRGEQYF
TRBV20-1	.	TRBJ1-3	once	TGCAGTGCTAGTGGGGGGGGCGGAAACACCATATATTTT	CSASGGGGNTIYF
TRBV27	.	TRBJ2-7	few	TGTGCCAGCAGTTTTCGTCCAGAGAGCTCCTACGAGCAGTACTTC	CASSFRPESSYEQYF
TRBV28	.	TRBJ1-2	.	TGTGCCAGCAGTTCCATTGAGGACGGTTACTTC	CASSSIEDGYF
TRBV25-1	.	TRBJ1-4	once	TGTGCCAGCAGGGATAGAGTGGGATTCGAAAAACTGTTTTTT	CASRDRVGFEKLFF
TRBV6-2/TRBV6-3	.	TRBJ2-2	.	TGTGCCAGCAGTTACTCGCGTCAGAACACCGGGGAGCTGTTTTTT	CASSYSRQNTGELFF
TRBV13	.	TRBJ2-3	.	TGTGCCAGCAGCTTAGGAGGGTGGGACCGCGCCTCCACAGATACGCAGTATTTT	CASSLGGWDRASTDTQYF
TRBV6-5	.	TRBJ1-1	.	TGTGCCAGCAGCAGCAGACGACTGAACACTGAAGCTTTCTTT	CASSSRRLNTEAFF
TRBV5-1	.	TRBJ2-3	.	TGCGCCAGCAGACCCCCCGGTTATAGCACAGATACGCAGTATTTT	CASRPPGYSTDTQYF
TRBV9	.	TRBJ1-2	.	TGTGCCAGCAGCGAGAGAGCAGTGGGCTATGGCTACACCTTC	CASSERAVGYGYTF
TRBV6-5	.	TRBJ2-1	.	TGTGCCAGCACCAAAGGGGTCGACTACTACAATGAGCAGTTCTTC	CASTKGVDYYNEQFF
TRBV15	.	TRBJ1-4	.	TGTGCCACCAGCAGAGGCAAGGGGAGGGGGACTAATGAAAAACTGTTTTTT	CATSRGKGRGTNEKLFF
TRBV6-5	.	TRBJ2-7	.	TGTGCCAGCAGTTACTCAGACAGAAGGTACGAGCAGTACTTC	CASSYSDRRYEQYF
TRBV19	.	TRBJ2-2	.	TGTGCCAGTAGTATAGATAAGAGTTCCGGGGAGCTGTTTTTT	CASSIDKSSGELFF
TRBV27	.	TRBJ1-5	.	TGTGCCAGCAGCCGTACAGCGAGCAATCAGCCCCAGCATTTT	CASSRTASNQPQHF
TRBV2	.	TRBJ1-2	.	TGTGCCAGCAAGACCGATTCGTATGGCTACACCTTC	CASKTDSYGYTF
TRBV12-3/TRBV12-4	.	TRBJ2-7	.	TGTGCCAGCAGTTTGATGGTGGACTACGAGCAGTACTTC	CASSLMVDYEQYF
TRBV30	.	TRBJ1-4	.	TGTGCCTGGACCCCGGGTAGGGAAAAACTGTTTTTT	CAWTPGREKLFF
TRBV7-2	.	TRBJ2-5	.	TGTGCCAGCAGCTCGGGAAATTTCCAAGAGACCCAGTACTTC	CASSSGNFQETQYF
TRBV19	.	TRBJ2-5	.	TGTGCCAGTAGTATGGGTCGACTCGGGGAGACCCAGTACTTC	CASSMGRLGETQYF
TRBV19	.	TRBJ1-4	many	TGTGCCAGTAGTGTGGATTATTCAACTAATGAAAAACTGTTTTTT	CASSVDYSTNEKLFF
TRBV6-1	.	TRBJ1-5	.	TGTGCCAGCAGTGAAGGGGGGGGCTTTAGCAATCAGCCCCAGCATTTT	CASSEGGGFSNQPQHF
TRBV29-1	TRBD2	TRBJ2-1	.	TGCAGCGTTAGTAGCGGGGGGGCATGGAATGAGCAGTTCTTC	CSVSSGGAWNEQFF
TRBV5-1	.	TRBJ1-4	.	TGCGCCAGCGCGGACCCCAACGCAGAAAAACTGTTTTTT	CASADPNAEKLFF
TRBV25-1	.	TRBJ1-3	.	TGTGCCAGCAGTGACATAGGAGCTGGAAACACCATATATTTT	CASSDIGAGNTIYF
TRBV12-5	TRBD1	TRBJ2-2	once	TGTGCTAGTGGTCGCGGGACAGGGGGTTCCGGGGAGCTGTTTTTT	CASGRGTGGSGELFF
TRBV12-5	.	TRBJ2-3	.	TGTGCTAGTGGGTCCGGGACCGTTGGGGTGCTGGATACGCAGTATTTT	CASGSGTVGVLDTQYF
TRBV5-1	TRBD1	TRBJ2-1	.	TGCGCCAGCAGCTTGGACGGGACAGGGGGAGGAAATGAGCAGTTCTTC	CASSLDGTGGGNEQFF
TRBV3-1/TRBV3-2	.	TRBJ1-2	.	TGTGCCAGCGCGGGGGATGGCTACACCTTC	CASAGDGYTF
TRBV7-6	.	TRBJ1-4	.	TGTGCCAGCAGCTTAGATGTAGGAACTAATGAAAAACTGTTTTTT	CASSLDVGTNEKLFF
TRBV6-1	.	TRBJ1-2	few	TGTGCCAGCAGTGAAGCGGGGGCCGGTCGGTTTGGCTACACCTTC	CASSEAGAGRFGYTF
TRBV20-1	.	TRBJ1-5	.	TGCAGTGCTAGTGGGCCGGGCAATCAGCCCCAGCATTTT	CSASGPGNQPQHF
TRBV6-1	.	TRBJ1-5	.	TGTGCCAGCAGTGATTTAAGGGACATGGCCAATCAGCCCCAGCATTTT	CASSDLRDMANQPQHF
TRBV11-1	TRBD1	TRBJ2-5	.	TGTGCCAGCAGCCCAGGACAGGGTGGGGAGACCCAGTACTTC	CASSPGQGGETQYF
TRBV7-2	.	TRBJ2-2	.	TGTGCCAGCAGCTTAGCCCTGGACACCGGGGAGCTGTTTTTT	CASSLALDTGELFF
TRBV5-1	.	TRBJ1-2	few	TGCGCCAGCAGCGCGGGACTCTCTCTCCCCATCTATGGCTACACCTTC	CASSAGLSLPIYGYTF
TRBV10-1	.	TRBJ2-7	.	TGCGCCAGCAGTGAGGGCAGGGCCTACGAGCAGTACTTC	CASSEGRAYEQYF
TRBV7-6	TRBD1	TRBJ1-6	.	TGTGCCAGCAGCCTCGGGACAGTCTATTCACCCCTCCACTTT	CASSLGTVYSPLHF
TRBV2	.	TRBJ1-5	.	TGTGCCAGCAGGAAGGGGAGAGATCAGCCCCAGCATTTT	CASRKGRDQPQHF
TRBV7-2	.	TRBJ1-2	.	TGTGCCAGCAGCCAGGACGGTATCTATGGCTACACCTTC	CASSQDGIYGYTF
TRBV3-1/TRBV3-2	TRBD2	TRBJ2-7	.	TGTGCCAGCAGCCAAACTAGCGCCAGCTACGACGAGCAGTACTTC	CASSQTSASYDEQYF